This entry describes one TCR beta chain. The antigen is undetermined. This sample was included in a study of metastatic and nonmetastatic thyroid tumors. Study background: Both malignant and benign thyroid patients supplied peripheral blood and tumor or nodule tissue samples, across which the repertoires of these patients were then compared. The study, taken as a whole, reports: Significantly higher TCR beta diversity was reportedly seen in malignant thyroid tumors than benign nodules, in blood and tumor.

No treatment had been given to any patient before thyroid surgery. TCRdb re-called the PCR reads through MiXCR. The sample carries around 70,000 clones, roughly 18% recorded once. The CDR3 loop spans 15 amino acids. Germline CDR1 and CDR2: MNHNS and SASEGT. The germline V and J ends were trimmed by 7 bases and 4 bases, with 19 bases remaining between them. This rearrangement joins TRBV6-1 to TRBJ1-1; possibly TRBD1 for D (5 bases). This receptor was obtained from a female donor with papillary thyroid cancer or a benign thyroid nodule (not recorded which). Some clones in this sample may be carry-over from other donors' samples. Sequenced input: blood. CDR3 region: CASKGGRDFGTEAFF. The CDR3 nucleotides are TGTGCCAGCAAAGGTGGTCGGGACTTCGGCACTGAAGCTTTCTTT.